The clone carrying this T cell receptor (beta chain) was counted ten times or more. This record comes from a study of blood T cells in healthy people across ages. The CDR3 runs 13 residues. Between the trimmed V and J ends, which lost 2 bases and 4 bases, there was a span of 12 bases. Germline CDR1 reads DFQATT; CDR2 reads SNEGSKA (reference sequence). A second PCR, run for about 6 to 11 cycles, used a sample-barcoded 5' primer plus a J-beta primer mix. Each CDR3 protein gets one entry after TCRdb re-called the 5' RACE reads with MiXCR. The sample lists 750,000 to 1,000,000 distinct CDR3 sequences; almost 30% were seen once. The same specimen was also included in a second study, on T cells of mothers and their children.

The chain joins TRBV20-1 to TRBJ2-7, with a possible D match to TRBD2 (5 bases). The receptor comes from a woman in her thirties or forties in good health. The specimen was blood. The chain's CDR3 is CSARSPPGYEQYF. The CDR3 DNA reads TGCAGTGCTAGATCCCCACCGGGGTACGAGCAGTACTTC.